This T cell receptor beta chain was recorded in a study of siplizumab effects on memory and regulatory T cells. Study-level information: Mixed lymphocyte reactions ran in pairs, with siplizumab at about 1 ug/mL or without drug.

Over a period of around six days at 37 degrees C, the mixed lymphocyte reaction cells were cocultured. With V trimmed by 1 base and J by 4 bases, 10 bases remained unmatched. Germline assignment: CDR1 MGHRA and CDR2 YSYEKL. The CDR3 is made up of 17 amino acids. Sequenced by immunoSEQ multiplex PCR; TCRdb stores in-frame clones only, minus some. The sample shows thousands of clones, 35% to 40% of them seen only once. Sample share makes this clone medium-sized (0.01 to 0.1%). What it binds is unknown. Material for sequencing was CFSE-low (dividing) CD8+ T cells sorted from an allogeneic mixed lymphocyte reaction. This TCR derives from a human donor in good health; the cells came from an allogeneic mixed lymphocyte reaction. The chain carries TRBV4-1 and TRBJ1-5; 7 bases are shared with TRBD1. In nucleotides, the CDR3 is TGCGCCAGCAGCCAAGGAGGGGGACAGCTAGGGAATCAGCCCCAGCATTTT. Its translation is CASSQGGGQLGNQPQHF.